This T cell receptor (beta chain) comes out of a study of blood T cell repertoires in COVID-19. Turning to the study itself: Whether acute or convalescent, the COVID-19 samples came from the United States, Italy and Spain.

This CDR3 has 14 residues. V dropped 3 bases and J dropped 7; count of bases not matched to a gene: 3. Germline CDR1 reads MNHNS; CDR2 reads SASEGT. This clone was picked up one time. In the study's own analysis: Researchers report that nucleated cell counts were estimated from reference gene primer amplification. Sequencing used immunoSEQ multiplex PCR; TCRdb keeps in-frame clones, though not all of them. That table supplies the V and J calls and clone size; D and trimming were determined from the DNA. Among roughly 260,000 clones listed, roughly 82% were seen once. Sequenced material: peripheral blood. The chain employs TRBV6-1 and TRBJ2-3; 11 bases map to TRBD2. The source is a woman older than 75 with active or convalescent COVID-19. This CDR3 reads CASSEASGGNTQYF. The CDR3 coding sequence is TGTGCCAGCAGTGAGGCTAGCGGGGGGAATACGCAGTATTTT.